This TCR beta chain was obtained from a study of regulatory T cells in long-lasting Graves disease. Study summary: To qualify as persistent, Graves' disease required over 5 years of antithyroid drugs with positive TSH receptor antibodies.

Combining iRepertoire HTBI primers with Arm-PCR of CDR3 regions, the authors built TCR beta libraries. TCRdb re-called the multiplex PCR reads with MiXCR, one entry per CDR3 protein. The repertoire holds 300,000 to 400,000 distinct CDR3 sequences, with less than 20% as singletons. The CDR3 consists of 12 residues. Germline CDR1 reads SGDLS; CDR2 reads YYNGEE. V lost 4 bases and J lost 7, with 11 bases in between. Broader study findings: Persistent disease preferred TRBV28, TRBJ1-2 and TRBJ2-5. Authors noted too few samples as a limitation.

Specified time point: persistent/refractory GD, antithyroid drugs over 5 years with positive TRAb. PBMCs provided the RNA from which the TCR library was made. The patients were drawn from one endocrinology department in Xi'an, China. A note on this clonotype: As yet, its antigen is unknown.

This clonotype was obtained from a female donor with Graves disease. This rearrangement joins TRBV9 to TRBJ1-2; D gene unclear. The sequencing here drew on peripheral blood mononuclear cells (PBMCs), taken when the disease was refractory, from a patient treated with antithyroid drugs. The CDR3 nucleotides read TGTGCCAGCAGCCCAGAAACAAGTGGCTACACCTTC. This gives the protein CASSPETSGYTF.